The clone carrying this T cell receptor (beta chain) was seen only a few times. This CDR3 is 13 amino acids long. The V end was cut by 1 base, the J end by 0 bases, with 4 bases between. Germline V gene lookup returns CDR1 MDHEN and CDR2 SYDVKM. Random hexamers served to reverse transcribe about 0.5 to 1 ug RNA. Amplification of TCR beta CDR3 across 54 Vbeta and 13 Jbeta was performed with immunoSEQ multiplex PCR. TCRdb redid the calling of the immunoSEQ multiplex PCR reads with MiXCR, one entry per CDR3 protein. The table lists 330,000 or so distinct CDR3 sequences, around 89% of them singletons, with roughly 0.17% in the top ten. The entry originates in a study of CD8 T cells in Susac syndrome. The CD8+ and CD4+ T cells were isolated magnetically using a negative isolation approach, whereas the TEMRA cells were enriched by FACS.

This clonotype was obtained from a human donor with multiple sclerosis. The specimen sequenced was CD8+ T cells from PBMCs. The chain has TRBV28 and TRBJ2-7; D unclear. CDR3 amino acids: CASSLLDSYEQYF. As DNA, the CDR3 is TGTGCCAGCAGTTTATTAGACTCCTACGAGCAGTACTTC.